The sequence of this T cell receptor beta chain was determined in a study of graft-versus-host responses after intestinal transplantation. Study-wide background: Anti-thymocyte globulin served as induction for all recipients, who then took tacrolimus and steroids for about 3 years.

Post-transplant marrow derived from the posterior iliac crest or another site. General observations from the study: Graft-donor T cell macrochimerism coincided with high graft-versus-host to host-versus-graft clonal ratios in allografts.

The assay was immunoSEQ multiplex PCR, and TCRdb's table has in-frame clones only and misses some. The data show 65,000 to 85,000 clones, roughly 92% seen once. The CDR3 has 14 amino acids. Germline-derived CDR1 and CDR2 are MNHEY and SMNVEV (reference sequence). Trimming left V 3 bases short and J 0 bases short, with 8 bases between. For this clone: Its specificity is unknown.

The chain joins TRBV27 to TRBJ1-1; a possible D gene is TRBD1 (5 bases). This receptor was taken from a human patient who received an intestinal transplant, so some T cells may come from the graft donor. The source was bone marrow, collected 734 days after intestinal transplantation. As DNA, the CDR3 is TGTGCCAGCAGTTTGAACAGGATGAACACTGAAGCTTTCTTT. It encodes CASSLNRMNTEAFF.